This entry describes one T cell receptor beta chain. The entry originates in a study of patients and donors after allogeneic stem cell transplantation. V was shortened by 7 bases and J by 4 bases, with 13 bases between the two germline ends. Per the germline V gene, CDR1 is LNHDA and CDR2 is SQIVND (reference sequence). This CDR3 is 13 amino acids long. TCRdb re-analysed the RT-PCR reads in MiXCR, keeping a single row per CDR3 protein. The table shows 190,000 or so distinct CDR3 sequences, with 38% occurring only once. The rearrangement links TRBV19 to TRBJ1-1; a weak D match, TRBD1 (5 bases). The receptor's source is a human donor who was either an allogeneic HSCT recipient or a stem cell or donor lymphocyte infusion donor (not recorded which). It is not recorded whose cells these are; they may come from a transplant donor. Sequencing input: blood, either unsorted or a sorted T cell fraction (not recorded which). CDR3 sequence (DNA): TGTGCCAGTACCCAGTGGGGGGGCACTGAAGCTTTCTTT. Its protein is CASTQWGGTEAFF.